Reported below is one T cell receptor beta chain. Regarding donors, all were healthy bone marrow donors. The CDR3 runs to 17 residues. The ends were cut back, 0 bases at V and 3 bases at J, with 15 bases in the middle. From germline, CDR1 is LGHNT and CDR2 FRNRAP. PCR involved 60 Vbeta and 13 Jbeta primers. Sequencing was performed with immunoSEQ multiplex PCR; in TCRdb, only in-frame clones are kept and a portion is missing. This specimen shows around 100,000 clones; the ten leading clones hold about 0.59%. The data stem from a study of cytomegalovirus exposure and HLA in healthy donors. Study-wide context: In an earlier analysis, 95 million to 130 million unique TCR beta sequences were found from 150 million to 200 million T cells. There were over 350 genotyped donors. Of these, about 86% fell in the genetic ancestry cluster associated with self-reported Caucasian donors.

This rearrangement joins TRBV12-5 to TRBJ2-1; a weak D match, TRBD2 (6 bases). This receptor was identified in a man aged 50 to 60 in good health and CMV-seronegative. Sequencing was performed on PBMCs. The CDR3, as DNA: TGTGCTAGTGGTTTGGTACTGGCGGGGATCTACTACAATGAGCAGTTCTTC. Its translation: CASGLVLAGIYYNEQFF. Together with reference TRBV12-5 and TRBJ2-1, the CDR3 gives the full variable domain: DARVTQTPRHKVTEMGQEVTMRCQPILGHNTVFWYRQTMMQGLELLAYFRNRAPLDDSGMPKDRFSAEMPDATLATLKIQPSEPRDSAVYFCASGLVLAGIYYNEQFFGPGTRLTVL.